This is a list of T cell receptor beta chains from one sample in a study of T cell changes during pregnancy in multiple sclerosis. Assay: immunoSEQ multiplex PCR; the TCRdb copy retains only in-frame clones and omits some. Here the sample spans under 95,000 clones, roughly 90% being singletons. This specimen consisted of peripheral blood, obtained in the second trimester of pregnancy. The source of these receptors is a female donor with multiple sclerosis, enrolled in a pregnancy study. Each CDR3 is given without its conserved first and last residue.

TRBV30	TRBJ2-1	AWSAFQLAGEYNEQF
TRBV28	TRBJ2-1	ASRVGLAGLYNEQF
TRBV19	TRBJ2-7	ASWGGSSEQY
TRBV11-2	TRBJ1-2	ASSLAQGGAYGYT
TRBV5-8	TRBJ2-4	ASSLGLDMNIQY
TRBV5-5	TRBJ1-2	ASSALPGTGAREYGYT
TRBV9	TRBJ2-4	ASSVRERAAKNIQY
TRBV28	TRBJ1-4	ASSPLREKLF
TRBV5-1	TRBJ1-6	ASSGGTGLDNSPLH
TRBV28	TRBJ2-7	ASSSQGAHEQY
TRBV5-6	TRBJ2-1	ASNSGSAYNEQF
TRBV5-4	TRBJ1-6	ASSLGGKQGSLPNSPLH
TRBV11-3	TRBJ2-3	ASSLGIPWGGTDTQY
TRBV4-2	TRBJ2-6	ASSQVRSSGANVLT
TRBV9	TRBJ2-2	ASSVEDEGSDTGELF
TRBV7-2	TRBJ2-7	ASSPITVGEQY